This record covers a single T cell receptor (beta chain). The CDR3 totals 14 residues. The junction had 4 bases not matched to a gene; V was cut back by 1 base and J by 5 bases. Germline CDR1 and CDR2: SGHVS and FQNEAQ. The source material, RNA transcripts, was used to amplify TCR beta CDR3 regions. HTBI primers were employed in a first-round RT-PCR of the TCR CDR3. Using its own MiXCR run on the multiplex PCR reads, TCRdb lists one record per CDR3 protein. This table has roughly 290,000 distinct CDR3 sequences, less than 15% appearing once. The data stem from a study of T cells in Graves' hyperthyroidism and ophthalmopathy.

The TCR comes from a woman in her 30s with Graves' hyperthyroidism that later progressed to Graves' ophthalmopathy. The chain is built from TRBV7-8 and TRBJ2-5; TRBD2 matches 7 bases. The specimen was blood. DNA for the CDR3: TGTGCCAGCAGCTTAGGCGGGGGTTCGGAGACCCAGTACTTC. Translation: CASSLGGGSETQYF.